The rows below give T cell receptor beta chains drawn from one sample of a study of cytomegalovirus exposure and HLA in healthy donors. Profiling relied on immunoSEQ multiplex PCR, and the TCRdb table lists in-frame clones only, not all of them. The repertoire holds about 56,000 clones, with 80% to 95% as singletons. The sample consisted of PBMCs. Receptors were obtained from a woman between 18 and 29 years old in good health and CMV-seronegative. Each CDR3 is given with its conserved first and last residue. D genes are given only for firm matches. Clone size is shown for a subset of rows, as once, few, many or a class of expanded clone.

CASKERSREADTQYF TGTGCCAGCAAAGAGCGGAGCCGGGAGGCAGATACGCAGTATTTT TRBV2 . TRBD2 TRBJ2-3
CASGGGYNEQFF TGCGCCAGCGGCGGGGGATACAATGAGCAGTTCTTC TRBV4-1 . TRBD2 TRBJ2-1
CASSASGVVNEQFF TGTGCCAGCAGCGCTAGCGGGGTGGTAAATGAGCAGTTCTTC TRBV2 . TRBD2 TRBJ2-1
CASSLGSGNEKLFF TGTGCCAGCAGCTTAGGGTCAGGCAATGAAAAACTGTTTTTT TRBV7-2 . . TRBJ1-4
CASSDWGHRNQPQHF TGTGCCAGCAGTGATTGGGGACACCGCAATCAGCCCCAGCATTTT TRBV6-1 once . TRBJ1-5
CASSSPLAIRVETQYF TGTGCCAGCAGCTCGCCCCTAGCGATCAGGGTAGAGACCCAGTACTTC TRBV5-5 . . TRBJ2-5
CASTSDRGQNGYTF TGCGCCAGCACCTCGGACAGGGGGCAGAATGGCTACACCTTC TRBV5-1 few TRBD1 TRBJ1-2
CASSEYGQGATEAFF TGTGCCAGCAGTGAATATGGGCAAGGGGCCACTGAAGCTTTCTTT TRBV25-1 few . TRBJ1-1
CAWSQQGSTEAFF TGTGCCTGGAGCCAACAGGGGAGCACTGAAGCTTTCTTT TRBV30 . TRBD1 TRBJ1-1
CASSDSGGVDIQYF TGTGCCAGCAGTGATTCTGGGGGGGTCGACATTCAGTACTTC TRBV6-1 . TRBD2 TRBJ2-4
CASSLVGGPLGHTIYF TGTGCCAGCAGCTTAGTGGGTGGGCCCTTGGGTCACACCATATATTTT TRBV7-8 . . TRBJ1-3
CASNREPGPLVGYTF TGTGCCAGCAACCGGGAGCCGGGACCGCTTGTAGGCTACACCTTC TRBV2 . . TRBJ1-2
CASSRRDTEAFF TGTGCCAGCAGCCGGCGGGACACTGAAGCTTTCTTT TRBV2 . . TRBJ1-1
CASSLSPRPSYNEQFF TGTGCCAGCAGCTTAAGTCCCAGGCCATCCTACAATGAGCAGTTCTTC TRBV7-3 . . TRBJ2-1
CASSVGVSQPQHF TGTGCCAGCAGTGTAGGGGTGAGCCAGCCCCAGCATTTT TRBV25-1 . . TRBJ1-5
CSVGPRGWSQETQYF TGCAGCGTTGGGCCCAGGGGCTGGTCCCAAGAGACCCAGTACTTC TRBV29-1 once . TRBJ2-5
CASSYPGQGGDEAFF TGTGCCAGCAGTTATCCGGGACAGGGGGGTGATGAAGCTTTCTTT TRBV6-5 . TRBD1 TRBJ1-1
CASSWLPRGGSYNEQFF TGCGCCAGCAGCTGGCTACCCCGGGGGGGCTCCTACAATGAGCAGTTCTTC TRBV5-1 once TRBD2 TRBJ2-1
CASRPGTALYGYTF TGTGCCAGCAGACCCGGGACAGCACTCTATGGCTACACCTTC TRBV7-2 . TRBD1 TRBJ1-2
CASSPRQGPTEKLFF TGTGCCAGCAGCCCCAGGCAGGGGCCTACTGAAAAACTGTTTTTT TRBV7-8 few . TRBJ1-4
CASSLWDTFQETQYF TGCGCCAGCAGCCTGTGGGACACCTTTCAAGAGACCCAGTACTTC TRBV4-1 . . TRBJ2-5
CASSAAGLAGNEQFF TGCGCCAGCAGCGCTGCGGGACTAGCGGGGAATGAGCAGTTCTTC TRBV4-3 once TRBD2 TRBJ2-1
CASSLTSPTTGELFF TGTGCCAGCAGCTTGACATCTCCTACAACCGGGGAGCTGTTTTTT TRBV7-8 . . TRBJ2-2
CASSAYPGSSVRRETQYF TGTGCCAGCAGCGCCTACCCCGGCAGTTCGGTGAGGCGAGAGACCCAGTACTTC TRBV9 . . TRBJ2-5
CASSSQGGELFF TGTGCCAGCAGCTCCCAGGGAGGGGAGCTGTTTTTT TRBV7-7 . . TRBJ2-2
CASSLARQGTNTEAFF TGTGCCAGCAGCTTAGCGCGGCAGGGGACGAACACTGAAGCTTTCTTT TRBV7-6 . . TRBJ1-1
CASSSNRVGPYEQYF TGTGCCAGCAGCTCGAACAGGGTAGGTCCCTACGAGCAGTACTTC TRBV5-5 . . TRBJ2-7
CAWITEEVYGYTF TGTGCCTGGATCACCGAGGAAGTCTATGGCTACACCTTC TRBV30 . . TRBJ1-2
CASSPAGGRNTIYF TGTGCCAGCAGCCCCGCAGGGGGCAGAAACACCATATATTTT TRBV9 . TRBD1 TRBJ1-3
CASSSGQYNSPLHF TGCGCCAGCAGCTCGGGACAGTATAATTCACCCCTCCACTTT TRBV4-1 . TRBD1 TRBJ1-6
CATSRDDRVDQPQHF TGTGCCACCAGCAGAGATGACAGGGTGGATCAGCCCCAGCATTTT TRBV15 . TRBD1 TRBJ1-5
CASSIGDSGNTIYF TGTGCCAGTAGTATCGGAGACTCTGGAAACACCATATATTTT TRBV19 . . TRBJ1-3
CASSVARRGTDTQYF TGTGCCAGCAGCGTAGCCAGGAGGGGCACAGATACGCAGTATTTT TRBV9 . . TRBJ2-3
CASGTGIRDGYTF TGTGCCAGCGGAACGGGAATACGCGATGGCTACACCTTC TRBV9 . . TRBJ1-2
CASGRERGTDTQYF TGTGCCAGCGGGCGGGAGCGGGGCACAGATACGCAGTATTTT TRBV6-5 . TRBD2 TRBJ2-3
CASSRGAGVYQPQHF TGTGCCAGCAGCCGAGGGGCAGGGGTTTATCAGCCCCAGCATTTT TRBV5-6 . . TRBJ1-5
CASSLGRGGAGEQYF TGTGCCAGCAGCTTAGGTAGGGGTGGGGCTGGGGAGCAGTACTTC TRBV7-6 . . TRBJ2-7
CASYDSSTDTQYF TGTGCCAGCTATGATAGTAGCACAGATACGCAGTATTTT TRBV6-6 once . TRBJ2-3
CASSQMQEVEKLFF TGTGCCAGCAGCCAAATGCAGGAAGTAGAAAAACTGTTTTTT TRBV4-2 medium-sized . TRBJ1-4
CSVEAAGGNEQFF TGCAGCGTTGAGGCCGCGGGGGGGAATGAGCAGTTCTTC TRBV29-1 . TRBD2 TRBJ2-1
CASSPTRQGRPQHF TGTGCCAGCAGTCCGACCCGACAGGGGAGGCCCCAGCATTTT TRBV6-1 . TRBD1 TRBJ1-5
CASSWSMNTEAFF TGTGCCAGCAGCTGGAGCATGAACACTGAAGCTTTCTTT TRBV5-4 . . TRBJ1-1
CASSLEPGLVGTDTQYF TGCGCCAGCAGCTTGGAGCCCGGACTAGTTGGCACAGATACGCAGTATTTT TRBV5-1 . TRBD2 TRBJ2-3
CASIGLAGGGEQFF TGTGCCAGCATTGGCCTAGCGGGAGGTGGGGAGCAGTTCTTC TRBV6-1 . TRBD2 TRBJ2-1
CASSRGGEETQYF TGTGCCAGCAGCCGTGGCGGGGAAGAGACCCAGTACTTC TRBV5-5 . . TRBJ2-5
CASSLTGAGGWVQPQHF TGTGCCAGCAGTTTGACAGGGGCTGGGGGGTGGGTGCAGCCCCAGCATTTT TRBV27 . TRBD1 TRBJ1-5